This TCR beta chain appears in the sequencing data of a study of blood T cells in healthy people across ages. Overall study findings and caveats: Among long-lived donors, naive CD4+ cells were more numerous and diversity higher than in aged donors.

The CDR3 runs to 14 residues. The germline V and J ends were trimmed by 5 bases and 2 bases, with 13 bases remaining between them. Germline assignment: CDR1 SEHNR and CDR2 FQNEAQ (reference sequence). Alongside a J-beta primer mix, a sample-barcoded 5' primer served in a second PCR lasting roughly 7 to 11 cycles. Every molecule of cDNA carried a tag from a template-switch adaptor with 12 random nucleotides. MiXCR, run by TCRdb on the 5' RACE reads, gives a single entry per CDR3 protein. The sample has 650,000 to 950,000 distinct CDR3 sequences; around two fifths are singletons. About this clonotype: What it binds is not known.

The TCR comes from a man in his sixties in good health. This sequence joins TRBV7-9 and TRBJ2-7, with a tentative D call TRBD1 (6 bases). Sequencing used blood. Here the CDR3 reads CASSPQGRTYEQYF. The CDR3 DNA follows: TGTGCCAGCAGCCCACAGGGACGCACCTACGAGCAGTACTTC.